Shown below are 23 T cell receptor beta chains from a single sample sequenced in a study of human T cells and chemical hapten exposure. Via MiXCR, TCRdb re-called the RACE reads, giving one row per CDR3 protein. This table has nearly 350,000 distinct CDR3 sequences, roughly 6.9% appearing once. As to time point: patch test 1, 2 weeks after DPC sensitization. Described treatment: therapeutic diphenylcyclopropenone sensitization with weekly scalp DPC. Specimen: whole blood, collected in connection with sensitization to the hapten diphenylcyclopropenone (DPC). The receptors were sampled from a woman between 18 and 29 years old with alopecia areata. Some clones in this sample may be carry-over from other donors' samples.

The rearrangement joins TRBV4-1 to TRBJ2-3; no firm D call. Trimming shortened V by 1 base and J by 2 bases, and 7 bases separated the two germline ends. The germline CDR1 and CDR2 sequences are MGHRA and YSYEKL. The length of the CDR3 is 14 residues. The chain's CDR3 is CASSQGSTTDTQYF. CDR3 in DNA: TGCGCCAGCAGCCAAGGTAGTACCACAGATACGCAGTATTTT.

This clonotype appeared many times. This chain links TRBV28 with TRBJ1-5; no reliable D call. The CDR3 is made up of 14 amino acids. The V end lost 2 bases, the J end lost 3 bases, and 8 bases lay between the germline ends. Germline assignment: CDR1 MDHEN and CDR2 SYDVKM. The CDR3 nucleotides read TGTGCCAGCAGTTTAGCGCTTTACAATCAGCCCCAGCATTTT. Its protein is CASSLALYNQPQHF.

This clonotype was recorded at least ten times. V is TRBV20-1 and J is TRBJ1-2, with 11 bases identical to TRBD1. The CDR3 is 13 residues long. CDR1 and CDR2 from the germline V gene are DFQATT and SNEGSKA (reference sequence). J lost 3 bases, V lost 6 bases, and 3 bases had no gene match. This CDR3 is CSAPGQGDYGYTF. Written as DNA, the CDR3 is TGCAGTGCCCCGGGACAGGGGGACTATGGCTACACCTTC.

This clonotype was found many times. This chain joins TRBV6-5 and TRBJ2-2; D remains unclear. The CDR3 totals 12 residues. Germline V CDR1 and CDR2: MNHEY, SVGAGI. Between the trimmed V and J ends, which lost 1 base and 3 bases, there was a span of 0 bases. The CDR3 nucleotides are TGTGCCAGCAGTTACTACACCGGGGAGCTGTTTTTT. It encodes CASSYYTGELFF.

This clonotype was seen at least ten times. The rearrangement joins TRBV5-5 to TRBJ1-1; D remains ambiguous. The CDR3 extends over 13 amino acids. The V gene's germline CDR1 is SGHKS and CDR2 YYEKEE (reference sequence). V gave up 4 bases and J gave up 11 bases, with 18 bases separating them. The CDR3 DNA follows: TGTGCCAGCAGCCCAATATCCCTGGGAAGGGCTTTCTTT. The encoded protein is CASSPISLGRAFF.

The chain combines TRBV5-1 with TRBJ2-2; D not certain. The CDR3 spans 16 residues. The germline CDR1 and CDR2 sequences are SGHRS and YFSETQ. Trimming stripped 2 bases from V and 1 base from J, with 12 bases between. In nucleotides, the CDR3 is TGCGCCAGCAGCTTTGATCTAACACGGAACACCGGGGAGCTGTTTTTT. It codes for CASSFDLTRNTGELFF.

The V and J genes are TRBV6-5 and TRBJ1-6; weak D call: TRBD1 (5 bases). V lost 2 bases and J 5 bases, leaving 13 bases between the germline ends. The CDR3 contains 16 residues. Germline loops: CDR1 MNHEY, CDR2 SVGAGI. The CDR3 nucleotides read TGTGCCAGCAGTTACCAAGGGGTGGGGGATAATTCACCCCTCCACTTT. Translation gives CASSYQGVGDNSPLHF.

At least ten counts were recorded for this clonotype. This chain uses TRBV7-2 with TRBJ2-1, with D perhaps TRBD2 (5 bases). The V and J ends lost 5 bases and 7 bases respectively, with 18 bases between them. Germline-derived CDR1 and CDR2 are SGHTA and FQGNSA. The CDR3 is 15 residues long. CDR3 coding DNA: TGTGCCAGCAGCCAAGGAGGTCGGCGCCTGAATGAGCAGTTCTTC. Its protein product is CASSQGGRRLNEQFF.

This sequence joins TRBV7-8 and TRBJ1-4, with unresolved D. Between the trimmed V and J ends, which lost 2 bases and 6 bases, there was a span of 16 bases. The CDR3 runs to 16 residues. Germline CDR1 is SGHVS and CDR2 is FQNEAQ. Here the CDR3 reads CASSLQVIGSYEKLFF. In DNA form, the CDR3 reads TGTGCCAGCAGCTTACAAGTGATTGGATCGTATGAAAAACTGTTTTTT.

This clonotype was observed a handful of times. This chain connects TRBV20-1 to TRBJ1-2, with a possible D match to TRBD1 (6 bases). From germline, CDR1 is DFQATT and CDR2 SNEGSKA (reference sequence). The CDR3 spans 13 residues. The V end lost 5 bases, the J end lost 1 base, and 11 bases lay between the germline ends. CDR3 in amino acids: CSAETGNNYGYTF. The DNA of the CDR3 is TGCAGTGCTGAGACAGGAAATAACTATGGCTACACCTTC.

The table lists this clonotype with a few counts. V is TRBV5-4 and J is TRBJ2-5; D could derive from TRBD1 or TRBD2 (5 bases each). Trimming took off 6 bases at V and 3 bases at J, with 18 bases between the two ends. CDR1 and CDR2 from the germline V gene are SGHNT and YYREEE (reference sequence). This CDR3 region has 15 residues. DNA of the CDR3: TGTGCCAGCAATCCCGGCGCAGGGAGTGAAGAGACCCAGTACTTC. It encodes CASNPGAGSEETQYF.

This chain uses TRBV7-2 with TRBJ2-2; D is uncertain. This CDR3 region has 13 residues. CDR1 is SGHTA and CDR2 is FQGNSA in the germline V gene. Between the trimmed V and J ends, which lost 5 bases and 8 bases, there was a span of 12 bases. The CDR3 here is CASSPPLSGELFF. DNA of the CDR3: TGTGCCAGCAGCCCCCCCTTGTCTGGGGAGCTGTTTTTT. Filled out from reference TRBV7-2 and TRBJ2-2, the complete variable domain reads GAGVSQSPSNKVTEKGKDVELRCDPISGHTALYWYRQSLGQGLEFLIYFQGNSAPDKSGLPSDRFSAERTGGSVSTLTIQRTQQEDSAVYLCASSPPLSGELFFGEGSRLTVL.

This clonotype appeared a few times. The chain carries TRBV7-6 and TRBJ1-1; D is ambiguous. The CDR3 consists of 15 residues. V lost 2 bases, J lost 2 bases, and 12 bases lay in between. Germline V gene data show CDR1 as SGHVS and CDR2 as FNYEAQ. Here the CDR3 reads CASSLFGSANTEAFF. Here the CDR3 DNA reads TGTGCCAGCAGCTTATTCGGCTCAGCTAACACTGAAGCTTTCTTT.

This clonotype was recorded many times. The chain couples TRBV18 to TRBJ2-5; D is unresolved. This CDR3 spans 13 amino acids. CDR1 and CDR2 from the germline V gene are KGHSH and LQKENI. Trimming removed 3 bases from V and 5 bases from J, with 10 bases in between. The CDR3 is CASSPQAMETQYF. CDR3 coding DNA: TGTGCCAGCTCACCCCAGGCGATGGAGACCCAGTACTTC.

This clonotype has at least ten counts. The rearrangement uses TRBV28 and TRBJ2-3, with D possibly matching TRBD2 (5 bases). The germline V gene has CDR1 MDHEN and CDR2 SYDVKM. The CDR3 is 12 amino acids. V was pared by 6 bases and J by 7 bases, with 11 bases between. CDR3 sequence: CASSASSNTQYF. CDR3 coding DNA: TGTGCCAGCAGCGCTAGCTCCAATACGCAGTATTTT.

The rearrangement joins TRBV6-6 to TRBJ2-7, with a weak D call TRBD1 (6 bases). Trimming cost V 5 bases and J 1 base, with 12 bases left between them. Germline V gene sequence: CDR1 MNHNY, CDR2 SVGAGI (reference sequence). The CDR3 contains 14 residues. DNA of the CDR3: TGTGCCAGCAGTAGGGACCAGGGGTCCTACGAGCAGTACTTC. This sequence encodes CASSRDQGSYEQYF.

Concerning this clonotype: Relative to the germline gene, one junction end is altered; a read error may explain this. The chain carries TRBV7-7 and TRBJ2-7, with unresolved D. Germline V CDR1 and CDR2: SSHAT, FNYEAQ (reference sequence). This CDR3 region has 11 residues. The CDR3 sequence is CASSSAGNEYF. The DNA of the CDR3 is TGTGCTAGCAGCTCCGCCGGTAACGAGTACTTC.

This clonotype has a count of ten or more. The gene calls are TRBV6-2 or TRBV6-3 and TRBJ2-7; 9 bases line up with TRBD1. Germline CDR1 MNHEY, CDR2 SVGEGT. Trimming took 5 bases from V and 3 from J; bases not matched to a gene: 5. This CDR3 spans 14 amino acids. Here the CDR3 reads CASSARDRVYEQYF. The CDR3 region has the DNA TGTGCCAGCAGTGCCCGGGACAGGGTCTACGAGCAGTACTTC.

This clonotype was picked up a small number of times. CDR3 sequence reads: CASSFNPQGHTQYF. CDR3 nucleotide sequence: TGTGCCAGCAGCTTTAACCCCCAGGGGCATACGCAGTATTTT. The V call is TRBV7-9, the J call TRBJ2-3; perhaps TRBD1 as D (6 bases). The CDR3 has 14 amino acids. V was clipped by 3 bases and J by 7 bases, with 14 bases between them. Germline lookup yields CDR1 SEHNR and CDR2 FQNEAQ (reference sequence).

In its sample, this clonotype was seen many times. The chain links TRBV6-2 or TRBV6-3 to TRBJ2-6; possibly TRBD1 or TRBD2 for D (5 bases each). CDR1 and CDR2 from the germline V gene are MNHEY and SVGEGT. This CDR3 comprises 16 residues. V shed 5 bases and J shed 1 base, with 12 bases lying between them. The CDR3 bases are TGTGCCAGCAGTCGGAACTGGGGGTCTGGGGCCAACGTCCTGACTTTC. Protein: CASSRNWGSGANVLTF.

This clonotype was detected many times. CDR3 sequence reads: CASSEERFGGPQHF. CDR3 DNA sequence: TGTGCCAGCAGTGAAGAGAGGTTTGGGGGACCCCAGCATTTT. The chain employs TRBV2 and TRBJ1-5, with D perhaps matching TRBD1 (5 bases). The CDR3 sequence is 14 residues long. The germline V gene has CDR1 SNHLY and CDR2 FYNNEI. Trimming removed 1 base at V and 10 bases at J, with 14 bases between.

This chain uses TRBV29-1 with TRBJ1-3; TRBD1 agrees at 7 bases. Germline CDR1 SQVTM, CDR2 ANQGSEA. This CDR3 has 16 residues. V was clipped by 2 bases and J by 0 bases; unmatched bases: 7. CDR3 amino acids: CSVEMVQGFSGNTIYF. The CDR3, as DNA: TGCAGCGTTGAAATGGTACAGGGGTTCTCTGGAAACACCATATATTTT.

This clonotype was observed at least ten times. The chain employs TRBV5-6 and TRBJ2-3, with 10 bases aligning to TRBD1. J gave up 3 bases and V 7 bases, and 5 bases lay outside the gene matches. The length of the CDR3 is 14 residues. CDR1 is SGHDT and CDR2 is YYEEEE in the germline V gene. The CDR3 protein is CASARQGATDTQYF. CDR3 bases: TGTGCCAGCGCTCGACAGGGGGCTACAGATACGCAGTATTTT.